This entry lists 29 T cell receptor beta chains sequenced from one sample in a study of identical twins. TCRdb re-derived calls from the 5' RACE reads in MiXCR, one entry per CDR3 protein. The sample comprises about 100,000 distinct CDR3 sequences, around 5.5% of which are singletons, and over 9.5% rests with the top ten. The sample taken for sequencing was memory T cells sorted from blood. These receptors all come from a woman aged 45-60 years in good health.

This clonotype has a count of ten or more. The J gene is TRBJ2-1, the V gene TRBV12-3 or TRBV12-4; TRBD1 agrees at 8 bases. Unmatched junction bases numbered 9, after V lost 6 bases and J lost 8 bases. The CDR3 sequence is 14 residues long. The CDR3 DNA sequence: TGTGCCAGCAGCCCGGACAGGGTCAGGGATGAGCAGTTCTTC. Translating it yields CASSPDRVRDEQFF.

This clonotype came up many times. The DNA for the CDR3 is TGCAGTGCTAGAGGGGAGCGGGAGACCCACGAGCAGTACTTC. It specifies CSARGERETHEQYF. The V gene is TRBV20-1, the J gene TRBJ2-7; TRBD2 aligns across 8 bases. Germline V CDR1 and CDR2: DFQATT, SNEGSKA (reference sequence). The V and J ends lost 1 base and 5 bases, in that order; junction bases with no gene match: 7. The CDR3 has 14 residues.

The table lists this clonotype with many counts. This rearrangement joins TRBV12-3 or TRBV12-4 to TRBJ2-1; 10 bases fit TRBD2. The CDR3 loop spans 16 amino acids. J lost 7 bases, V lost 5 bases, and 11 bases had no gene match. The CDR3 bases are TGTGCCAGCAGTCTCGAAGCGGGAGGGCGTCCTAATGAGCAGTTCTTC. Translation gives CASSLEAGGRPNEQFF.

In this sample, this clonotype turned up many times. The V and J genes are TRBV28 and TRBJ2-7; 10 bases fit TRBD2. Trimming at V came to 6 bases and at J to 4 bases, leaving 9 bases not matched to a gene. The germline gives CDR1 MDHEN, CDR2 SYDVKM. This CDR3 is built from 15 residues. CDR3 bases: TGTGCCAGCAGCACACCCATAGCGGGAGGTTACGAGCAGTACTTC. Its translation is CASSTPIAGGYEQYF.

This clonotype has a count of ten or more. The chain joins TRBV5-1 to TRBJ2-3; perhaps TRBD2 as D (5 bases). CDR3 length: 16 amino acids. Trimming removed 0 bases from V and 2 bases from J, with 13 bases in between. Germline V lookup: CDR1 SGHRS, CDR2 YFSETQ. The CDR3 nucleotides read TGCGCCAGCAGCTTGGCCGGAAGAGGGTCCACAGATACGCAGTATTTT. Its protein is CASSLAGRGSTDTQYF.

This sequence joins TRBV7-9 and TRBJ2-7; 11 bases are a match to TRBD2. The germline V gene has CDR1 SEHNR and CDR2 FQNEAQ (reference sequence). The CDR3 has 15 amino acids. After removal of 4 bases from V and 0 bases from J, the junction contained 2 bases not matched to a gene. The CDR3 sequence: CASSSLAGGSYEQYF. The DNA of the CDR3 is TGTGCCAGCAGCTCGCTAGCGGGAGGCTCCTACGAGCAGTACTTC. Complete variable domain (other parts from reference TRBV7-9 and TRBJ2-7): DTGVSQNPRHKITKRGQNVTFRCDPISEHNRLYWYRQTLGQGPEFLTYFQNEAQLEKSRLLSDRFSAERPKGSFSTLEIQRTEQGDSAMYLCASSSLAGGSYEQYFGPGTRLTVT.

This clonotype was counted ten times or more. This chain connects TRBV7-9 to TRBJ1-4; 10 bases map to TRBD1. Germline assignment: CDR1 SEHNR and CDR2 FQNEAQ (reference sequence). V shed 4 bases, J shed 10 bases, and the junction held 3 bases outside the gene matches. The CDR3 is 13 amino acids. In DNA, the CDR3 is TGTGCCAGCAGCTGGGGACAGGGGCGAAAACTGTTTTTT. Protein: CASSWGQGRKLFF.

The chain combines TRBV2 with TRBJ1-5; D is ambiguous. This CDR3 has 13 amino acids. With 6 bases removed from V and 0 bases from J, the gap between germline ends came to 6 bases. Germline V lookup: CDR1 SNHLY, CDR2 FYNNEI. Here the CDR3 reads CASRKDSNQPQHF. In DNA form, the CDR3 reads TGTGCCAGCAGGAAGGATAGCAATCAGCCCCAGCATTTT.

This clonotype has at least ten counts. V usage is TRBV5-1 and J usage is TRBJ2-1, with D perhaps TRBD1 (6 bases). Trimming stripped 4 bases from V and 6 bases from J, with 17 bases between. The CDR3 loop spans 15 amino acids. Germline CDR1 reads SGHRS; CDR2 reads YFSETQ. The CDR3 DNA sequence: TGCGCCAGCAGCGCCCTAGCAGGGGTGGCCAATGAGCAGTTCTTC. Translation: CASSALAGVANEQFF.

This clonotype has a count of ten or more. The V call is TRBV27, the J call TRBJ2-3; D is uncertain. CDR3 size: 12 residues. V was pared by 6 bases and J by 2 bases, with 6 bases between. Germline V gene data show CDR1 as MNHEY and CDR2 as SMNVEV (reference sequence). The CDR3 bases are TGTGCCAGCAGCGCGAACACAGATACGCAGTATTTT. This translates into CASSANTDTQYF.

In its sample, this clonotype was seen many times. The chain uses TRBV18 and TRBJ2-3; D remains unclear. Germline CDR1 and CDR2: KGHSH and LQKENI. The V end was cut by 3 bases, the J end by 4 bases, with 5 bases between. The CDR3 extends over 12 amino acids. This CDR3 reads CASSPFADTQYF. CDR3 coding DNA: TGTGCCAGCTCACCTTTCGCAGATACGCAGTATTTT.

This clonotype was seen at least ten times. This chain connects TRBV19 to TRBJ2-7, with 8 nucleotides matching TRBD1. With V trimmed by 10 bases and J by 0 bases, 5 bases remained unmatched. The CDR3 is 13 residues long. Germline CDR1 LNHDA, CDR2 SQIVND (reference sequence). This chain's CDR3 is CATPDRVSYEQYV. For the CDR3, the DNA is TGTGCCACCCCGGACAGGGTCTCCTACGAGCAGTACGTC.

This clonotype has just a few counts. V usage is TRBV7-9 and J usage is TRBJ1-1; D possibly corresponds to TRBD1 (6 bases). This CDR3 has 14 residues. The germline V gene has CDR1 SEHNR and CDR2 FQNEAQ (reference sequence). Deletions cut 1 base from V and 7 bases from J, with 13 bases between. CDR3 nucleotide sequence: TGTGCCAGCAGCTTAGAGGGGGGTATTGATGAAGCTTTCTTT. Protein product: CASSLEGGIDEAFF.

This clonotype was seen many times. This chain joins TRBV12-3 or TRBV12-4 and TRBJ2-4, with D possibly matching TRBD2 (6 bases). V was clipped by 5 bases and J by 1 base, with 15 bases between them. The CDR3 length is 16 residues. The CDR3 loop is CASSPELALAKNIQYF. For the CDR3, the DNA is TGTGCCAGCAGTCCCGAACTAGCTCTGGCCAAAAACATTCAGTACTTC.

At least ten counts were recorded for this clonotype. The J gene is TRBJ1-2, the V gene TRBV12-3 or TRBV12-4, with 7 bases aligning to TRBD1. Losses at the gene ends were 7 bases for V and 4 bases for J; bases not matched to a gene: 6. This CDR3 is 13 amino acids long. CDR3 amino acids: CASIVTGSYGYTF. The DNA for the CDR3 is TGTGCCAGCATCGTGACAGGGTCCTATGGCTACACCTTC.

This clonotype was counted many times. The rearrangement joins TRBV12-3 or TRBV12-4 to TRBJ1-1, with TRBD1 matching 8 bases. This CDR3 has 13 amino acids. J lost 6 bases, V lost 7 bases, and 7 bases had no gene match. The DNA for the CDR3 is TGTGCCAGCAAAAAACAGGGGGTCCCTGAAGCTTTCTTT. Amino acids: CASKKQGVPEAFF.

This clonotype was recorded many times. The V and J genes are TRBV7-9 and TRBJ1-6; D uncertain. This CDR3 contains 12 residues. Germline CDR1 SEHNR, CDR2 FQNEAQ (reference sequence). The germline V and J ends were trimmed by 7 bases and 5 bases, with 6 bases remaining between them. The CDR3 coding sequence is TGTGCCAGCACCGGGGATAATTCACCCCTCCACTTT. This gives the protein CASTGDNSPLHF.

The sample holds many counts of this clonotype. The chain links TRBV7-9 to TRBJ1-3; TRBD1 matches 11 bases. Germline V gene sequence: CDR1 SEHNR, CDR2 FQNEAQ (reference sequence). This CDR3 is built from 15 residues. V was pared by 10 bases and J by 5 bases, with 10 bases of the junction left unmatched. CDR3 bases: TGTGCCACCCGGACAGGGGGCGCGAATCGAAACACCATATATTTT. Protein sequence: CATRTGGANRNTIYF.

This clonotype has only a few counts. The V gene is TRBV7-9, the J gene TRBJ2-7; 10 nucleotides agree with TRBD2. The CDR3 sequence is 14 residues long. V gave up 4 bases and J gave up 5 bases; unmatched junction bases: 5. Per germline, CDR1 SEHNR and CDR2 FQNEAQ (reference sequence). The CDR3 bases are TGTGCCAGCAGCTCACATGGACTAGCGGACGAGCAGTACTTC. The encoded protein is CASSSHGLADEQYF.

This clonotype showed up many times. The DNA for the CDR3 is TGCGCCAGCAGCCAAGGCAGGTCCGACTACGAGCAGTACGTC. Translation gives CASSQGRSDYEQYV. The rearrangement uses TRBV4-1 and TRBJ2-7; D not resolved. The CDR3 runs to 14 residues. The germline V gene has CDR1 MGHRA and CDR2 YSYEKL. Trimming shortened V by 1 base and J by 3 bases, and 10 bases separated the two germline ends.

This clonotype showed up many times. V and J are TRBV6-1 and TRBJ2-7; D may be TRBD2 (5 bases). Germline CDR1 MNHNS, CDR2 SASEGT. The CDR3 length is 13 residues. V lost 6 bases to trimming and J lost 5 bases, with 14 bases between them. CDR3 coding DNA: TGTGCCAGCAGCCCGGCGGGCGTGCACGAGCAGTACTTC. Protein sequence: CASSPAGVHEQYF.

This clonotype was seen once. Likely a read error: the CDR3 ends without its conserved phenylalanine or tryptophan. The chain joins TRBV6-5 to TRBJ1-2; tentative D call: TRBD1 (5 bases). The CDR3 runs 13 residues. CDR1 MNHEY and CDR2 SVGAGI come from the germline V gene. Trimming left V 6 bases short and J 2 bases short, with 10 bases between. CDR3 loop: CASRPGRNYGYTY. Here the CDR3 DNA reads TGTGCCAGCAGACCGGGACGGAACTATGGCTACACCTAC.

The gene calls are TRBV5-1 and TRBJ2-4; unclear D gene. Germline V CDR1 and CDR2: SGHRS, YFSETQ. This CDR3 spans 12 amino acids. Trimming shortened V by 0 bases and J by 15 bases, and 13 bases separated the two germline ends. In DNA form, the CDR3 reads TGCGCCAGCAGCTTGGACGGCCCCCCGGCGTACTTC. It encodes CASSLDGPPAYF.

This clonotype was picked up many times. The chain has TRBV10-3 and TRBJ2-3; 11 bases align to TRBD2. CDR3 size: 13 residues. Trimming at V came to 0 bases and at J to 14 bases, leaving 4 bases not matched to a gene. CDR1 and CDR2 from the germline V gene are ENHRY and SYGVKD. The CDR3 protein is CAISESTSGSLYF. The CDR3 DNA is TGTGCCATCAGTGAGTCAACTAGCGGGAGTTTGTATTTT.

This clonotype has more than one count but fewer than ten. V and J are TRBV7-8 and TRBJ1-1; a possible D gene is TRBD1 (6 bases). CDR3 length: 12 residues. CDR1 and CDR2 from the germline V gene are SGHVS and FQNEAQ. V lost 5 bases and J lost 8, with 12 bases in between. CDR3 loop: CASSPGDIEAFF. The CDR3 coding sequence is TGTGCCAGCAGCCCAGGGGACATCGAAGCTTTCTTT.

A few counts support this clonotype. This chain uses TRBV10-2 with TRBJ1-4; no firm D call. CDR1 WSHSY and CDR2 SAAADI come from the germline V gene. Trimming cost V 3 bases and J 10 bases, with 15 bases left between them. This CDR3 has 14 amino acids. CDR3 sequence: CASSESRESRKLFF. CDR3 in DNA: TGCGCCAGCAGTGAATCGAGGGAGTCCAGAAAACTGTTTTTT.

This clonotype was detected many times. The rearrangement uses TRBV6-6 and TRBJ2-5; D unresolved. The CDR3 covers 11 residues. V was cut by 2 bases and J by 4 bases, with 2 bases left in between. Germline assignment: CDR1 MNHNY and CDR2 SVGAGI (reference sequence). CDR3 coding DNA: TGTGCCAGCAGTTACCCAGAGACCCAGTACTTC. It codes for CASSYPETQYF.

This clonotype was recorded at least ten times. Written as DNA, the CDR3 is TGTGCCAGCAGCTTAGGGAAATCACCCCTCCACTTT. Its protein product is CASSLGKSPLHF. The chain links TRBV7-8 to TRBJ1-6; D is unresolved. Trimming removed 1 base at V and 10 bases at J, with 5 bases between. CDR1 is SGHVS, CDR2 FQNEAQ, per germline. This CDR3 is 12 amino acids long.

CDR3 coding DNA: TGTGCCAGCAGTGAAGGAGGCTACCGGGGACGGGAGCTGTTTTTT. This codes for CASSEGGYRGRELFF. The chain uses TRBV6-1 and TRBJ2-2, with D perhaps being TRBD1 or TRBD2 (5 bases each). The CDR3 consists of 15 residues. Per the germline V gene, CDR1 is MNHNS and CDR2 is SASEGT. Deletions cut 1 base from V and 9 bases from J, with 15 bases between.